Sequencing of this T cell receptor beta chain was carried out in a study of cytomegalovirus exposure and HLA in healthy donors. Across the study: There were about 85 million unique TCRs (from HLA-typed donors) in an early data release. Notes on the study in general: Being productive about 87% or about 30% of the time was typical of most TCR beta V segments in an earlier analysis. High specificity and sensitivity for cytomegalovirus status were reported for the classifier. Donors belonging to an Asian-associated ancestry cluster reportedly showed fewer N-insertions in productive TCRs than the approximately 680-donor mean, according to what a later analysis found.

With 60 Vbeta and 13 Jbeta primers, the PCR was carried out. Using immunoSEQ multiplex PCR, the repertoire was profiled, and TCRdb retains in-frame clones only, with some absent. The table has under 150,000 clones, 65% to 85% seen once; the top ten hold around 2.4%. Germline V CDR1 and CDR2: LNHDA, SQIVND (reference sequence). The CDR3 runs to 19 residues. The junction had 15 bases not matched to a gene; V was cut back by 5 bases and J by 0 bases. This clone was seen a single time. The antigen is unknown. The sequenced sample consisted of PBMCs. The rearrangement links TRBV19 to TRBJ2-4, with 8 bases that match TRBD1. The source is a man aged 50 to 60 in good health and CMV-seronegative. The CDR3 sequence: CASSVQPGQVVIAKNIQYF. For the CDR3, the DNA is TGTGCCAGTAGTGTTCAACCGGGACAGGTCGTTATAGCCAAAAACATTCAGTACTTC.